The 28 T cell receptor beta chains listed next were all sequenced from one sample in a study of MAIT cells during Salmonella Paratyphi A infection. Study-wide results and caveats: MAIT cell TRBV usage was oligoclonal, favouring TRBV20 and TRBV6, and apparently unchanged by infection.

These receptors lack a known antigen. TCRdb used MiXCR to reprocess the 5' RACE reads, holding one entry per CDR3 protein. In the table there are fewer than 650 distinct CDR3 sequences, around 40% of which are singletons. The time point was: after infection, following antibiotic treatment. Flow cytometry identified and sorted MAIT cells as Valpha7.2+ CD161+ T cells. The input for sequencing was MAIT cells from blood, taken at the last sampling point of the challenge study. Receptors were obtained from a person aged 18-70 years who was deliberately infected with Salmonella Paratyphi A in a paratyphoid fever challenge study.

CDR3 amino acids: CASSFILAGGPGSGANVLTF. For the CDR3, the DNA is TGTGCCAGCAGCTTCATACTAGCGGGAGGGCCTGGCTCTGGGGCCAACGTCCTGACTTTC. This chain connects TRBV13 to TRBJ2-6, with TRBD2 identical over 13 bases. V was clipped by 3 bases and J by 0 bases; unmatched bases: 8. The CDR3 sequence is 20 residues long. Per germline, CDR1 PRHDT and CDR2 FYEKMQ (reference sequence).

This clonotype is labeled as large. V gene TRBV20-1 combines with J gene TRBJ1-1; no clear D. Germline V gene data show CDR1 as DFQATT and CDR2 as SNEGSKA (reference sequence). The V gene lost 5 bases and the J gene lost 1 base, with 8 bases spanning the gap. This CDR3 has 12 residues. The CDR3 nucleotides read TGCAGTGCTCCGCTAGGGAACACTGAAGCTTTCTTT. Translating it yields CSAPLGNTEAFF.

This clonotype appeared a few times. V gene TRBV11-3 combines with J gene TRBJ1-1; D might be TRBD1 (5 bases). There are 14 residues in the CDR3. CDR1 SGHNT and CDR2 YENEEA come from the germline V gene. Trimming took 0 bases from V and 10 from J, leaving 15 bases between them. The CDR3 DNA reads TGTGCCAGCAGCTTAGAGTGGACAAACATGGGAGCTTTCTTT. It yields the protein CASSLEWTNMGAFF.

The chain is built from TRBV28 and TRBJ2-6; 9 bases agree with TRBD2. V was pared by 5 bases and J by 0 bases, with 11 bases of the junction left unmatched. The CDR3 extends over 19 amino acids. CDR1 and CDR2 from the germline V gene are MDHEN and SYDVKM. The CDR3 is CASSTLEVAGVSGANVLTF. CDR3 coding DNA: TGTGCCAGCAGTACGCTTGAGGTAGCGGGAGTCTCTGGGGCCAACGTCCTGACTTTC.

This chain joins TRBV25-1 and TRBJ1-1; D may be TRBD1 (5 bases). This CDR3 has 15 amino acids. V was cut by 4 bases and J by 0 bases, with 12 bases left in between. Germline V lookup: CDR1 MGHDK, CDR2 SYGVNS. The CDR3 bases are TGTGCCAGCAGTGGAAGGGGTTCCATGAACACTGAAGCTTTCTTT. This encodes CASSGRGSMNTEAFF.

This clonotype ranks as large. V usage is TRBV20-1 and J usage is TRBJ2-7; 10 nucleotides align to TRBD2. CDR1 and CDR2 from the germline V gene are DFQATT and SNEGSKA (reference sequence). J lost 2 bases, V lost 2 bases, and 21 bases had no gene match. The CDR3 is 20 amino acids. CDR3 in DNA: TGCAGTGCTAGATCTCCGGAGCGGGAGGGCCAAGTTATTTCTCCCTACGAGCAGTACTTC. As protein: CSARSPEREGQVISPYEQYF.

The genes are TRBV20-1 and TRBJ1-1; 9 nucleotides align to TRBD1. CDR3 length: 13 residues. Trimming at V came to 1 base and at J to 3 bases, leaving 0 bases not matched to a gene. CDR1 and CDR2 (germline): DFQATT, SNEGSKA (reference sequence). CDR3 in amino acids: CSARGQGDTEAFF. CDR3 bases: TGCAGTGCTAGAGGACAGGGGGACACTGAAGCTTTCTTT.

A single count supports this clonotype. This is likely a read error, given that the CDR3 carries no conserved phenylalanine or tryptophan at its end. This chain joins TRBV20-1 and TRBJ2-1; possibly TRBD2 for D (5 bases). The CDR3 spans 13 residues. V was clipped by 1 base and J by 8 bases, with 12 bases between them. Germline CDR1 DFQATT, CDR2 SNEGSKA (reference sequence). CDR3 DNA sequence: TGCAGTGCTAGAGTGAGGGAATCAGATGAGCAGTTCTGC. Amino acids: CSARVRESDEQFC.

This chain uses TRBV29-1 with TRBJ2-7, with 10 positions matching TRBD2. The CDR3 is made up of 14 amino acids. Germline V lookup: CDR1 SQVTM, CDR2 ANQGSEA. V shed 4 bases, J shed 1 base, and the junction held 4 bases outside the gene matches. CDR3 nucleotide sequence: TGCAGCGTTGGAACGGGACTAGCGTCCTACGAGCAGTACTTC. Protein sequence: CSVGTGLASYEQYF.

In its sample, this clonotype was seen a few times. The rearrangement links TRBV6-1 to TRBJ2-1, with TRBD1 matching 9 bases. Germline CDR1 reads MNHNS; CDR2 reads SASEGT. The V segment lost 1 base and the J segment 6 bases; nucleotides outside the gene matches: 4. CDR3 length: 15 residues. CDR3 in amino acids: CASSEVQGAGNEQFF. The DNA of the CDR3 is TGTGCCAGCAGTGAAGTACAGGGGGCGGGCAATGAGCAGTTCTTC.

This chain uses TRBV6-5 with TRBJ2-1; 7 nucleotides match TRBD1. The germline V gene has CDR1 MNHEY and CDR2 SVGAGI. The CDR3 is 15 residues long. Unmatched junction bases numbered 14, after V lost 7 bases and J lost 8 bases. CDR3 DNA sequence: TGTGCCAGCAAACCGGGACAGCAGGATTCAGATGAGCAGTTCTTC. Protein sequence: CASKPGQQDSDEQFF.

In this sample, this clonotype is large. V and J are TRBV6-4 and TRBJ2-2; D unclear. V was shortened by 0 bases and J by 6 bases, with 5 bases between the two germline ends. CDR1 MRHNA and CDR2 SNTAGT come from the germline V gene. The CDR3 has 13 amino acids. Here the CDR3 DNA reads TGTGCCAGCAGTGACTCGCTCGCCGGGGAGCTGTTTTTT. This translates into CASSDSLAGELFF.

There are a few counts of this clonotype. CDR3 amino acids: CASSSTRDRFTDTQYF. The CDR3 region has the DNA TGTGCCAGCAGCAGCACTCGAGACAGGTTCACAGATACGCAGTATTTT. This chain joins TRBV11-3 and TRBJ2-3, with D possibly matching TRBD1 (6 bases). The CDR3 runs to 16 residues. From germline, CDR1 is SGHNT and CDR2 YENEEA. V shed 5 bases and J shed 2 bases, with 17 bases lying between them.

This clonotype was seen a few times. This chain uses TRBV20-1 with TRBJ2-7; 8 bases match TRBD2. Germline trimming cut 0 bases from V and 3 bases from J; bases unmatched to any gene: 10. CDR1 is DFQATT, CDR2 SNEGSKA, per germline (reference sequence). This CDR3 is 16 amino acids long. CDR3 bases: TGCAGTGCTAGAGATCTTCGGGGGAGCGGGAGCTACGAGCAGTACTTC. Translated: CSARDLRGSGSYEQYF.

The chain is built from TRBV20-1 and TRBJ2-7; 8 bases fit TRBD2. Germline V gene data show CDR1 as DFQATT and CDR2 as SNEGSKA (reference sequence). J was trimmed by 5 bases and V by 7 bases; bases with no gene match: 7. The length of the CDR3 is 12 residues. The CDR3: CSVEAGVHEQYF. The CDR3 bases are TGCAGTGTGGAAGCGGGAGTACACGAGCAGTACTTC.

The V gene is TRBV20-1, the J gene TRBJ2-6, with 10 bases lining up with TRBD2. From germline, CDR1 is DFQATT and CDR2 SNEGSKA (reference sequence). V was pared by 6 bases and J by 0 bases, with 5 bases of the junction left unmatched. This CDR3 region has 16 residues. CDR3 in amino acids: CSAVAGGPSGANVLTF. The CDR3 DNA sequence: TGCAGTGCGGTAGCGGGAGGTCCCTCTGGGGCCAACGTCCTGACTTTC.

With regard to this clonotype: The conserved phenylalanine or tryptophan normally closing the CDR3 is absent here, so this likely arose from a read error. The DNA is omitted, as the CDR3 cannot be located on it reliably, and the CDR3 follows TCRdb's listing. V and J are TRBV20-1 and TRBJ2-1; the D call TRBD2 from the table was never checked on the DNA. The CDR3 has 15 amino acids, counting both end residues. CDR1 is DFQATT, CDR2 SNEGSKA, per germline (reference sequence). CDR3 loop: CSATKSGLEINEKGG.

Only one count was recorded for this clonotype. The chain has TRBV7-2 and TRBJ2-7, with D maybe TRBD2 (5 bases). The germline CDR1 and CDR2 sequences are SGHTA and FQGNSA. With 4 bases removed from V and 3 bases from J, the gap between germline ends came to 19 bases. This CDR3 is 16 amino acids long. As DNA, the CDR3 is TGTGCCAGCAGCTCCTGTTCCGGGATAATGATCTACGAGCAGTACTTC. Its translation is CASSSCSGIMIYEQYF.

The J gene is TRBJ2-1, the V gene TRBV5-6, with D maybe TRBD2 (5 bases). The CDR3 covers 15 residues. V gave up 0 bases and J gave up 2 bases, with 9 bases separating them. CDR1 and CDR2 (germline): SGHDT, YYEEEE. As DNA, the CDR3 is TGTGCCAGCAGCTTGGTGCGGGCAACCTACAATGAGCAGTTCTTC. Amino acid sequence: CASSLVRATYNEQFF.

The V and J genes are TRBV29-1 and TRBJ2-7; D may be TRBD2 (5 bases). Trimming took 3 bases from V and 6 from J, leaving 18 bases between them. From germline, CDR1 is SQVTM and CDR2 ANQGSEA. The CDR3 spans 14 residues. For the CDR3, the DNA is TGCAGCGTTGATGATGGACTTAACCAGGCCGAGCAGTACTTC. This codes for CSVDDGLNQAEQYF.

In its sample, this clonotype ranks as medium-sized. The chain has TRBV6-4 and TRBJ2-1; D not resolved. From germline, CDR1 is MRHNA and CDR2 SNTAGT. Deletions cut 0 bases from V and 5 bases from J, with 5 bases between. CDR3 length: 13 residues. The CDR3 DNA is TGTGCCAGCAGTGACTCAAATGACAATGAGCAGTTCTTC. This gives the protein CASSDSNDNEQFF.

By sample share, this clonotype is medium-sized. The rearrangement joins TRBV7-9 to TRBJ2-1; 7 bases line up with TRBD1. Germline loops: CDR1 SEHNR, CDR2 FQNEAQ (reference sequence). This CDR3 is 15 amino acids long. V lost 2 bases, J lost 3 bases, and 4 bases stayed unmatched. CDR3: CASSLTRDSYNEQFF. In DNA form, the CDR3 reads TGTGCCAGCAGCTTAACCCGGGACAGCTACAATGAGCAGTTCTTC.

As to this clonotype: No conserved phenylalanine or tryptophan ends this CDR3, so it is likely a read error. V usage is TRBV10-1 and J usage is TRBJ2-7; unclear D gene. Germline V gene lookup returns CDR1 WNHNN and CDR2 SYGVQD (reference sequence). The germline V and J ends were trimmed by 0 bases and 0 bases, with 9 bases remaining between them. This CDR3 is 15 amino acids long. The CDR3 spells CASSESEASSYEQYL. Written as DNA, the CDR3 is TGCGCCAGCAGTGAGTCAGAGGCAAGCTCCTACGAGCAGTACCTC.

The chain has TRBV6-4 and TRBJ2-2, with D unresolved. The CDR3 consists of 13 residues. Germline V lookup: CDR1 MRHNA, CDR2 SNTAGT. The V and J ends lost 0 bases and 7 bases respectively, with 6 bases between them. CDR3 nucleotide sequence: TGTGCCAGCAGTGACTCGGAAGACGGGGAGCTGTTTTTT. Encoded protein: CASSDSEDGELFF.

Worth noting for this clonotype: With a much larger clone just one base away, this may be a read error. The chain couples TRBV4-2 to TRBJ2-6; D possibly corresponds to TRBD2 (5 bases). This CDR3 is built from 16 residues. The germline gives CDR1 LGHNA, CDR2 YNFKEQ. CDR3 bases: TGTACCAGCAGCCAAGACCGAGGGTCGGGGGCCAACGTCCTGACTTTC. Amino acids: CTSSQDRGSGANVLTF.

This clonotype was recorded a few times. A much larger clone lies one base from this, so it may be a read error. The rearrangement links TRBV7-6 to TRBJ2-2; D is uncertain. The CDR3 is 12 amino acids. Germline CDR1 SGHVS, CDR2 FNYEAQ. CDR3 DNA: TGTGTCAGCAGCTTAAGGACCGGGGAGCTGTTTTTT. It encodes CVSSLRTGELFF.

V gene TRBV20-1 combines with J gene TRBJ2-1; 7 bases align to TRBD2. Germline loops: CDR1 DFQATT, CDR2 SNEGSKA (reference sequence). V lost 0 bases, J lost 4 bases, and 6 bases stayed unmatched. The CDR3 covers 15 residues. This CDR3 is CSARDGGVKYNEQFF. In DNA, the CDR3 is TGCAGTGCTAGAGATGGGGGGGTAAAGTACAATGAGCAGTTCTTC.

This clonotype is large by share. The rearrangement links TRBV9 to TRBJ1-5; D might be TRBD1 (6 bases). The V gene's germline CDR1 is SGDLS and CDR2 YYNGEE. This CDR3 has 17 residues. V was clipped by 3 bases and J by 0 bases, with 16 bases between them. The DNA of the CDR3 is TGTGCCAGCAGCGGGACAGCAGTAGGTTATAGCAATCAGCCCCAGCATTTT. Translating gives CASSGTAVGYSNQPQHF.